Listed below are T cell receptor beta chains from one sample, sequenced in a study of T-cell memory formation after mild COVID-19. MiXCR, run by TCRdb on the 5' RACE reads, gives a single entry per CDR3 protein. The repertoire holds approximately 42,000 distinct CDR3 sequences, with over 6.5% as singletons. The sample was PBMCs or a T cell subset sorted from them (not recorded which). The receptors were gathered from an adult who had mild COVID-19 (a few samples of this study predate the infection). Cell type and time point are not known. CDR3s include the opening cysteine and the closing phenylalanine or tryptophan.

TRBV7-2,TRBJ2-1,CASSLGLAGGNEQFF
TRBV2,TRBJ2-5,CASTGGGASLKETQYF
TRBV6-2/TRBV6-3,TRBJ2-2,CASSYSKAPAGGELFF
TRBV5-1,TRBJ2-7,CASSLDGYYEQYF
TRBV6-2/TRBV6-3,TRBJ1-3,CASNSLTQSSGNTIYF
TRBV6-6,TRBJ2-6,CASSYSGANVLTF
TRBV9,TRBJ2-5,CASSVGWSGDGQETQYF
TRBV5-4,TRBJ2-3,CASSPGGSVVTDTQYF
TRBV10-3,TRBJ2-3,CAISEPGPRGTDTQYF
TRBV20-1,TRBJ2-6,CSASTGGSTGANVLTF
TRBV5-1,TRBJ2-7,CASSSTTYEQYF
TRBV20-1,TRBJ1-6,CSASKTVNSPLHF
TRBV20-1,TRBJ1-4,CSARDIGGNEKLFF
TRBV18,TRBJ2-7,CASSPLGGSSGRASGEQYF
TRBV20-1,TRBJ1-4,CSANREASEKLFF
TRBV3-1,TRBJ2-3,CASSPSGNTQYF
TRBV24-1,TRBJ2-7,CAAGTGSYEQYF
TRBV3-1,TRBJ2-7,CASSQRRTLYEQYF
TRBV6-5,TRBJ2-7,CASRETSGSSPQYF